This T cell receptor beta chain appears in the sequencing data of a study of shared clonotypes between healthy human individuals. The wider study: Three CD4 naive, three CD4 memory, two CD8 naive and one CD8 memory plate were used per donor. Study-level points and caveats: About 5% was the fraction of naive CD4 clonotypes found shared across four donors. For sorted subsets, rarefaction showed incomplete sequencing despite large depth.

Assay: immunoSEQ multiplex PCR; the TCRdb copy retains only in-frame clones and omits some. The sample yields about 770,000 clones, roughly 72% seen once. Negatively enriched CD4+ T cells were divided by CD45RA into naive and memory. A note on this clone: The antigen remains unidentified.

The source material was memory CD4+ T cells sorted from blood. Subset noted: CD45RA-negative fraction. This receptor was identified in a woman in her twenties or thirties in good health.

DNA of the CDR3: TGTGCCAGCAGTAAAACCAGGGAAACAACAGATACGCAGTATTTT. This sequence encodes CASSKTRETTDTQYF. The chain carries TRBV6-1 and TRBJ2-3; possibly TRBD1 for D (5 bases). V lost 5 bases and J lost 3, with 15 bases in between. In germline, CDR1 is MNHNS, CDR2 SASEGT. The CDR3 is 15 amino acids.